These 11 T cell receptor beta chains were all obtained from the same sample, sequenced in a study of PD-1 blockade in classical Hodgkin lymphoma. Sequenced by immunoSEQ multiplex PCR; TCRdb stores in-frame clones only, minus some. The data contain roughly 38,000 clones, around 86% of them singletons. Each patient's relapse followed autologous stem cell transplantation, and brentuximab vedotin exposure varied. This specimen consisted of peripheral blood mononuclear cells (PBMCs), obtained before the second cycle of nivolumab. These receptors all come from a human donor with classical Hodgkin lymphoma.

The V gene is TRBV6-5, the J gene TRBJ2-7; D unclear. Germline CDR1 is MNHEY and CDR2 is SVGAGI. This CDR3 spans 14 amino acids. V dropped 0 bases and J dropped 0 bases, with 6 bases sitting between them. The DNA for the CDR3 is TGTGCCAGCAGTTACTCGGCAGACTCCTACGAGCAGTACTTC. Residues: CASSYSADSYEQYF.

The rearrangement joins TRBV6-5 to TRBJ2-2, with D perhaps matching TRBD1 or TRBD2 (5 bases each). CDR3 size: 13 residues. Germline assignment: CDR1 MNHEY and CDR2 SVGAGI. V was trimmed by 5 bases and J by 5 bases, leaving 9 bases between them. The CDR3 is CASSRGGTGELFF. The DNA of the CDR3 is TGTGCCAGCAGTCGGGGCGGAACCGGGGAGCTGTTTTTT.

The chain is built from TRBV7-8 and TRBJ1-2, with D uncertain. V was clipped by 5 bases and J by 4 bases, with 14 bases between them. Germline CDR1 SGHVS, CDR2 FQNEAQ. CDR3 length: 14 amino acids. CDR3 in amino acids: CASSPEVLAYGYTF. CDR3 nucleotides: TGTGCCAGCAGCCCAGAGGTCCTGGCCTATGGCTACACCTTC.

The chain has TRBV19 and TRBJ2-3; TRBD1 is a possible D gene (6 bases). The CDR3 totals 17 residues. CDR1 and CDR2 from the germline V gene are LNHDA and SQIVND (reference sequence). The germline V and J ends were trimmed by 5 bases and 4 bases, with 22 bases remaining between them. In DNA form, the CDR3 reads TGTGCCAGTAGTGCCAGACAGGTGGGGCTGGGGGCAGATACGCAGTATTTT. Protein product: CASSARQVGLGADTQYF.

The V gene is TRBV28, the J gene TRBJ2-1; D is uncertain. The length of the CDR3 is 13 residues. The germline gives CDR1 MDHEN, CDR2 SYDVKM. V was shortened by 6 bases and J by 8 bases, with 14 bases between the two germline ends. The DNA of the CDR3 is TGTGCCAGCAGGAGACCCCAAGGGTATGAGCAGTTCTTC. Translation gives CASRRPQGYEQFF.

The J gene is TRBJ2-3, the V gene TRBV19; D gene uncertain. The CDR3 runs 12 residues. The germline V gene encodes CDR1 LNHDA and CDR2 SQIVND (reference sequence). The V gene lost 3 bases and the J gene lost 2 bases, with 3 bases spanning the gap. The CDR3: CASSIPTDTQYF. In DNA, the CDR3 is TGTGCCAGTAGTATCCCCACAGATACGCAGTATTTT. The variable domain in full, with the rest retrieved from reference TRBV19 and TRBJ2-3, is DGGITQSPKYLFRKEGQNVTLSCEQNLNHDAMYWYRQDPGQGLRLIYYSQIVNDFQKGDIAEGYSVSREKKESFPLTVTSAQKNPTAFYLCASSIPTDTQYFGPGTRLTVL.

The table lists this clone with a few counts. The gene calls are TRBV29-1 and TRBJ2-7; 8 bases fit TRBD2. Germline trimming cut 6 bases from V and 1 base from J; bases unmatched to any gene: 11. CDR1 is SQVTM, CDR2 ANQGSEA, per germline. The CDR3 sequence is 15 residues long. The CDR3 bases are TGCAGCGTCGTAGTCACTAGCGGCCATTCCTACGAGCAGTACTTC. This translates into CSVVVTSGHSYEQYF.

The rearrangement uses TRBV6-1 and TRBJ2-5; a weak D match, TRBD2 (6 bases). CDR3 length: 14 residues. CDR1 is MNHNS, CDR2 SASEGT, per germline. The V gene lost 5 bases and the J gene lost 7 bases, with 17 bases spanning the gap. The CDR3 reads CASSSPGLLWTQYF. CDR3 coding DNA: TGTGCCAGCAGTTCCCCGGGACTTCTGTGGACCCAGTACTTC.

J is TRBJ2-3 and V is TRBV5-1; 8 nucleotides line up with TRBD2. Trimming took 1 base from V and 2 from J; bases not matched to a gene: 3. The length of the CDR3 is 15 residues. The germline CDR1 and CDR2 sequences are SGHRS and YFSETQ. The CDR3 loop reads CASSLLAGFTDTQYF. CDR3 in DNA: TGCGCCAGCAGCTTGTTAGCGGGATTCACAGATACGCAGTATTTT.

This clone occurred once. In DNA form, the CDR3 reads TGTGCCAGCAGTCCCTACAGACGGGTTACAGGGATTAACACCATATATTTT. Its translation: CASSPYRRVTGINTIYF. The rearrangement links TRBV27 to TRBJ1-3, with D maybe TRBD1 (6 bases). This CDR3 is 17 amino acids long. CDR1 and CDR2 (germline): MNHEY, SMNVEV (reference sequence). The germline V and J ends were trimmed by 5 bases and 7 bases, with 24 bases remaining between them.

The CDR3 loop reads CASSQEGGSVTQYF. In DNA form, the CDR3 reads TGTGCCAGCAGCCAAGAAGGGGGGAGCGTGACCCAGTACTTC. This chain joins TRBV14 and TRBJ2-5, with D possibly being TRBD1 or TRBD2 (6 bases each). This CDR3 is built from 14 residues. CDR1 is SGHDN, CDR2 FVKESK, per germline. Between the trimmed V and J ends, which lost 0 bases and 7 bases, there was a span of 12 bases. Full variable domain (outside the CDR3, taken from reference TRBV14 and TRBJ2-5): EAGVTQFPSHSVIEKGQTVTLRCDPISGHDNLYWYRRVMGKEIKFLLHFVKESKQDESGMPNNRFLAERTGGTYSTLKVQPAELEDSGVYFCASSQEGGSVTQYFGPGTRLLVL.